This T cell receptor (beta chain) was captured by sequencing in a study of T-cell memory formation after mild COVID-19. TCRdb reanalysed the 5' RACE reads using MiXCR and keeps one entry per CDR3 protein. The table shows 250,000 to 300,000 distinct CDR3 sequences, with approximately 8.4% occurring only once. Trimming left V 7 bases short and J 4 bases short, with 5 bases between. The CDR3 is 11 amino acids. The sequenced sample consisted of PBMCs or a T cell subset sorted from them (not recorded which). The chain couples TRBV12-3 or TRBV12-4 to TRBJ1-5; no clear D. The sequence was obtained from a man in his late teens or twenties who had mild COVID-19 (a few samples of this study predate the infection). Cell type and time point are not known. The CDR3 coding sequence is TGTGCCAGCATGGGGAATCAGCCCCAGCATTTT. Translation gives CASMGNQPQHF.